This TCR beta chain was sequenced in a study of OX40 agonist ivuxolimab in advanced cancers. Sequencing was performed with immunoSEQ multiplex PCR; in TCRdb, only in-frame clones are kept and a portion is missing. The profile shows some 60,000 clones, 86% of them singletons. Study findings and constraints: At 0.1 to 3.0 mg/kg, clonal expansion of CD4+ and CD8+ blood T cells had occurred by week 6.

A word on this clone: Its cognate antigen is unknown.

The starting material was CD4+ or CD8+ T cells sorted from blood, obtained in a trial of the OX40 agonist ivuxolimab. The clonotype originates from an adult with an advanced solid tumor such as melanoma, head and neck, liver or kidney cancer.

Here the CDR3 DNA reads TGTGCCAGCAGCTCCTTAACAGGGGAAGATACGCAGTATTTT. It encodes CASSSLTGEDTQYF. The chain has TRBV11-3 and TRBJ2-3, with 7 bases identical to TRBD1. The V and J ends lost 4 bases and 5 bases, in that order; junction bases with no gene match: 6. Germline V gene sequence: CDR1 SGHNT, CDR2 YENEEA. The CDR3 runs to 14 residues.